Many counts were recorded for the clone carrying this T cell receptor (beta chain). Its antigen remains unknown. These data come from a study of T cells in Graves' hyperthyroidism and ophthalmopathy. Points from the study as a whole: Researchers found most expanded thyroid clonotypes above 0.001 in blood as well. The authors' 13 V-J model separated ophthalmopathy from stable hyperthyroidism.

Patients having uncontrolled infection, another autoimmune disease, pregnancy or lactation were not included. This CDR3 spans 15 amino acids. With 0 bases removed from V and 3 bases from J, the gap between germline ends came to 12 bases. Per germline, CDR1 LGHNA and CDR2 YSLEER. The investigators amplified TCR beta CDR3 regions from RNA transcripts. With the HTBI primer set, the TCR CDR3 went through a first round of RT-PCR. A single record per CDR3 protein comes from TCRdb applying MiXCR to the multiplex PCR reads. Here the sample spans around 620,000 distinct CDR3 sequences, 13% to 15% being singletons.

The source of this sequence is a woman aged 18-29 years with Graves' ophthalmopathy. The sample comprised blood. V and J are TRBV4-3 and TRBJ2-7; either TRBD1 or TRBD2 may fit D (5 bases each). This CDR3 is CASSQDWGSDYEQYF. The DNA of the CDR3 is TGCGCCAGCAGCCAAGATTGGGGGAGCGACTACGAGCAGTACTTC.